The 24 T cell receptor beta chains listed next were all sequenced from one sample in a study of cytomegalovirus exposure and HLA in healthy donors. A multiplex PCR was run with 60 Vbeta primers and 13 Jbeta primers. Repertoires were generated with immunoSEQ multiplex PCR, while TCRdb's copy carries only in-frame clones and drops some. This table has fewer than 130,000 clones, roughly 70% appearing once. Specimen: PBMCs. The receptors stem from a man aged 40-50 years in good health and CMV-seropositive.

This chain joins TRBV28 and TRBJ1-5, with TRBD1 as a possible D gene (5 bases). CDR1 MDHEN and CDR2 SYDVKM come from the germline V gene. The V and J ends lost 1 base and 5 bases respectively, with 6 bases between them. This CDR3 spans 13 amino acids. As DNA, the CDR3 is TGTGCCAGCAGTTTATCAGGGTATCAGCCCCAGCATTTT. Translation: CASSLSGYQPQHF.

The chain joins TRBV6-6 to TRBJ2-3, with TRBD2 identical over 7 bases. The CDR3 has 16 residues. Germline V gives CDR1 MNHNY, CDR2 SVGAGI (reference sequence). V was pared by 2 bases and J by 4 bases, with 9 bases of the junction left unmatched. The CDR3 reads CASSYPDSGGADTQYF. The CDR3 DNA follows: TGTGCCAGCAGTTACCCGGATTCGGGAGGTGCAGATACGCAGTATTTT.

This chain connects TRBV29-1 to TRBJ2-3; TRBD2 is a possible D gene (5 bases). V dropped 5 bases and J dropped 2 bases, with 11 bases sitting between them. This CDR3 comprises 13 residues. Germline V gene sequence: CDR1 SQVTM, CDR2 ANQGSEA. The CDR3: CSVQDFITDTQYF. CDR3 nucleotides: TGCAGCGTTCAGGACTTCATCACAGATACGCAGTATTTT.

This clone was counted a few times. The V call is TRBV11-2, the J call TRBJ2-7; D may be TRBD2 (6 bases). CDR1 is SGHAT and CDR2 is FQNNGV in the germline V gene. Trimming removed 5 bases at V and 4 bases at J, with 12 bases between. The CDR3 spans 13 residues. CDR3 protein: CASSPGTSYEQYF. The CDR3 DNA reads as TGTGCCAGCAGCCCGGGGACTTCTTACGAGCAGTACTTC. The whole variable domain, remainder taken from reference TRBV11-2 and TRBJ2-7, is EAGVAQSPRYKIIEKRQSVAFWCNPISGHATLYWYQQILGQGPKLLIQFQNNGVVDDSQLPKDRFSAERLKGVDSTLKIQPAKLEDSAVYLCASSPGTSYEQYFGPGTRLTVT.

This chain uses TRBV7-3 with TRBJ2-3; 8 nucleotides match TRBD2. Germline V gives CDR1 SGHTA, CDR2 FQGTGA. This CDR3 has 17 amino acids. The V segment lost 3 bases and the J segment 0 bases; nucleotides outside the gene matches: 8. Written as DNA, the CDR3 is TGTGCCAGCAGCTTGACCCCGGCGGGGGGAAGCACAGATACGCAGTATTTT. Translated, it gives CASSLTPAGGSTDTQYF.

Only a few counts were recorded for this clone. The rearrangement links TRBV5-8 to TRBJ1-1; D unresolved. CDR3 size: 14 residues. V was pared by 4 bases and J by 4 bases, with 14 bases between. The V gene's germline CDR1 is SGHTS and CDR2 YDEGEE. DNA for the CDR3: TGTGCCAGCAGCCCATCGGCCGGGATCACTGAAGCTTTCTTT. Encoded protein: CASSPSAGITEAFF.

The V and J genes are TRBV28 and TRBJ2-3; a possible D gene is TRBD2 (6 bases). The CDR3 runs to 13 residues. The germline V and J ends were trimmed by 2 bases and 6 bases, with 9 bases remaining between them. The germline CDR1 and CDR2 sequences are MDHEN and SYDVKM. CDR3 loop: CASSLLAQDTQYF. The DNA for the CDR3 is TGTGCCAGCAGTTTACTAGCGCAGGATACGCAGTATTTT.

The CDR3 DNA sequence: TGTGCCATCAGGGATGTGACAGGTCCTTATGGCTACACCTTC. The encoded protein is CAIRDVTGPYGYTF. The V gene is TRBV10-3, the J gene TRBJ1-2; tentatively, D is TRBD1 (6 bases). Trimming took 6 bases from V and 5 from J, leaving 16 bases between them. The germline CDR1 and CDR2 sequences are ENHRY and SYGVKD. This CDR3 spans 14 amino acids.

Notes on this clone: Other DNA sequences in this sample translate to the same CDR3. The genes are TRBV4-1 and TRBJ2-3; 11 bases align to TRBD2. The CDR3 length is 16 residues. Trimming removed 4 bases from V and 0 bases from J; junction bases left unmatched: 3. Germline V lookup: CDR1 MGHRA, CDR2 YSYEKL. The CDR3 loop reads CASSRGTSGSTDTQYF. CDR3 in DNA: TGCGCCAGCAGCCGAGGGACTAGCGGAAGCACAGATACGCAGTATTTT.

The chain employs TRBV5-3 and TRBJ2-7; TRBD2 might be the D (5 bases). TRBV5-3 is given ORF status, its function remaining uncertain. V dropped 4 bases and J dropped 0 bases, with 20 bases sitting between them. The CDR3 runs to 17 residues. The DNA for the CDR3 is TGTGCCAGAAGCCCGGGGTTTTGGGGTTGGGGCTCCTACGAGCAGTACTTC. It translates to CARSPGFWGWGSYEQYF.

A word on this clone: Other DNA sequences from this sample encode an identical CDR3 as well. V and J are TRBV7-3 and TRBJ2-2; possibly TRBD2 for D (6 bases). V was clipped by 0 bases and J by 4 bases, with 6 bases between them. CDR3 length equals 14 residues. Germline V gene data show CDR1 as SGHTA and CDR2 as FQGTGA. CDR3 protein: CASSLTGGTGELFF. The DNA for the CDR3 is TGTGCCAGCAGCTTAACGGGAGGCACCGGGGAGCTGTTTTTT.

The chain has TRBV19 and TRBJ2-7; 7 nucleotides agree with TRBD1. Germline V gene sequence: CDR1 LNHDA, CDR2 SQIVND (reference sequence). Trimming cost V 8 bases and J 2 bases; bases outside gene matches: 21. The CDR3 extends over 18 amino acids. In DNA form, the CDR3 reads TGTGCCAGTGACCCGGGGACAGACTCATTAGCGATCCCCTACGAGCAGTACTTC. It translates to CASDPGTDSLAIPYEQYF.

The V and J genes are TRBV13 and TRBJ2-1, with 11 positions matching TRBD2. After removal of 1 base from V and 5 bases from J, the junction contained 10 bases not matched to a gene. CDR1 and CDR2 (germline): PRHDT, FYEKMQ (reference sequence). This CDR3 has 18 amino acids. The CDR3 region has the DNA TGTGCCAGCAGCTTAGAACTACTAGCGGGAGCCCCCCACAATGAGCAGTTCTTC. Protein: CASSLELLAGAPHNEQFF.

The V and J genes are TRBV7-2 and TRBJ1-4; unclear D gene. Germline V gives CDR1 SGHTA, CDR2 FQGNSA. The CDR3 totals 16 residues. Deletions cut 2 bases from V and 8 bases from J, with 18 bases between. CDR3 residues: CASSLTGTIVREKLFF. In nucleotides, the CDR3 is TGTGCCAGCAGCTTAACGGGAACGATTGTGAGGGAAAAACTGTTTTTT.

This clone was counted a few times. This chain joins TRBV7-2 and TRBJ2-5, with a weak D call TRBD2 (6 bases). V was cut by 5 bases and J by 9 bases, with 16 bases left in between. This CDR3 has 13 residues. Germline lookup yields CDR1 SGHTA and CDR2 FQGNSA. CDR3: CASSPDGSLAQYF. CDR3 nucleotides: TGTGCCAGCAGCCCCGACGGGAGTCTAGCCCAGTACTTC.

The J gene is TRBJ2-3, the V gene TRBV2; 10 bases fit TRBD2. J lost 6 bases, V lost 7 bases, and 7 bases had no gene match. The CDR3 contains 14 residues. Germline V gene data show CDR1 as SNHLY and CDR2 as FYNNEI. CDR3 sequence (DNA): TGTGCCAGCATCGAGCGGGAGGGTGACGATACGCAGTATTTT. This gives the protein CASIEREGDDTQYF.

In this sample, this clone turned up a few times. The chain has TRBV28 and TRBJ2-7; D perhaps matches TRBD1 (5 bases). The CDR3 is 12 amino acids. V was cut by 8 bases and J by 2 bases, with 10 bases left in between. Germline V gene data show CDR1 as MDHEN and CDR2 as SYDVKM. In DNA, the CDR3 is TGTGCCAGCCGACAGTATACCTACGAGCAGTACTTC. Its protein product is CASRQYTYEQYF.

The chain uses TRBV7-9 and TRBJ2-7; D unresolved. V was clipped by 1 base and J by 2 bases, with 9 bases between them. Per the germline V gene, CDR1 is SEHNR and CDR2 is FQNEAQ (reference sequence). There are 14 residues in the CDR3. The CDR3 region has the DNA TGTGCCAGCAGCTTAGTTAAGTCTACCTACGAGCAGTACTTC. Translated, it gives CASSLVKSTYEQYF.

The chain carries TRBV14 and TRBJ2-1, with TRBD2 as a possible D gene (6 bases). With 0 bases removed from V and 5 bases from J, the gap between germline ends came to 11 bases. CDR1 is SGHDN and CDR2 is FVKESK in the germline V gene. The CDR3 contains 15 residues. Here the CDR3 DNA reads TGTGCCAGCAGCCAAGATCACAGCGGGCACAATGAGCAGTTCTTC. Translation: CASSQDHSGHNEQFF.

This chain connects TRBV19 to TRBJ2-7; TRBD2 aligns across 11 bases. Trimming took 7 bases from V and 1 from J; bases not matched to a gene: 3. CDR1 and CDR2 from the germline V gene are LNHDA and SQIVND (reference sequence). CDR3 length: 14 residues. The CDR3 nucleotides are TGTGCCAGTACTCCTAGCGGGAGGTCCTACGAGCAGTACTTC. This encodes CASTPSGRSYEQYF.

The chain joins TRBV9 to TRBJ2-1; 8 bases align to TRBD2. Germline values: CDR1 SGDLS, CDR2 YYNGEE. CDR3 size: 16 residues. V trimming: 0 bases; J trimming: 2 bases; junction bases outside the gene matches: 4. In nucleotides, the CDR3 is TGTGCCAGCAGCGTAGGAGCTAGCGGGCCCTACAATGAGCAGTTCTTC. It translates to CASSVGASGPYNEQFF.

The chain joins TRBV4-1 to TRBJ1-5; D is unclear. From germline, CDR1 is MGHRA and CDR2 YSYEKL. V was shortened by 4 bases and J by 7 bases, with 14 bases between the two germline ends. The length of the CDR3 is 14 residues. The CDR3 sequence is CASSRDLTGQPQHF. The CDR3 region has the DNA TGCGCCAGCAGCCGCGACCTAACCGGGCAGCCCCAGCATTTT.

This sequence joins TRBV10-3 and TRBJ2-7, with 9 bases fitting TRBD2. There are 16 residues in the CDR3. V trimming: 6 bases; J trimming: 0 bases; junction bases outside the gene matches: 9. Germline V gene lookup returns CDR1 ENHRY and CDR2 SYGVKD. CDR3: CAISFLAGNFSYEQYF. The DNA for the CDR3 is TGTGCCATCAGCTTCCTAGCGGGAAACTTCTCCTACGAGCAGTACTTC.

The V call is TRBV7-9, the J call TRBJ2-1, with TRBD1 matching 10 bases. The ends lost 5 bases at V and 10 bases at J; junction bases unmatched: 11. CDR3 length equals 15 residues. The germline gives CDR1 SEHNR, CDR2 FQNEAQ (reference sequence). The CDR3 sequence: CASSSGTGAAREQFF. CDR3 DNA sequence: TGTGCCAGCAGCAGCGGGACAGGGGCGGCTCGGGAGCAGTTCTTC.